The rows below give T cell receptor beta chains drawn from one sample of a study of Graves' ophthalmopathy and Graves' hyperthyroidism. In TCRdb, the multiplex PCR reads were re-called with MiXCR into one record per CDR3 protein. Among hundreds of thousands of distinct CDR3 sequences, 20% to 25% were seen once, and the ten largest hold under 3%. Material: peripheral blood. The receptors derive from a woman between 18 and 29 years old with stable Graves' hyperthyroidism. Each CDR3 is given with its conserved first and last residue. A D gene is named only where the DNA matches it firmly. Size is stated for part of the rows, as once, few or many counts, or as a class when the clone is expanded.

d_call j_call clone_size v_call cdr3_nt cdr3_aa
. TRBJ2-7 many TRBV6-5 TGTGCCAGCAGTTACTCGTTGACAGGTGGTATCTACGAGCAGTACTTC CASSYSLTGGIYEQYF
. TRBJ2-5 many TRBV6-5 TGTGCCAGCAGTTACGCGACGGCCCAAGAGACCCAGTACTTC CASSYATAQETQYF
. TRBJ2-7 . TRBV29-1 TGCAGCGTCCGTGGAGCGGCGGGGAGATCCTACGAGCAGTACTTC CSVRGAAGRSYEQYF
. TRBJ2-7 many TRBV13 TGTGCCAGCAGCCCCCTTTGGGAGCAGTACTTC CASSPLWEQYF
. TRBJ1-3 many TRBV5-5 TGTGCCAGCAGTGAGGGGATCGGAAACACCATATATTTT CASSEGIGNTIYF
TRBD1 TRBJ1-2 . TRBV12-3/TRBV12-4 TGTGCCAGCAGCCCAAGGGGGACAGGGGATTATGGCTACACCTTC CASSPRGTGDYGYTF
TRBD2 TRBJ2-7 many TRBV11-1 TGTGCCAGCAGCAAGCGGGTGGCTAGCGGGGGGAGCTCCTACGAGCAGTACTTC CASSKRVASGGSSYEQYF
. TRBJ2-5 many TRBV2 TGTGCCAGCAGTGAAAAACCGGCCTGGGCCCGGGAGACCCAGTACTTC CASSEKPAWARETQYF
TRBD2 TRBJ2-5 . TRBV12-3/TRBV12-4 TGTGCCAGCAGCCTTAGCGGGAGAGGACAGACCCAGTACTTC CASSLSGRGQTQYF
TRBD2 TRBJ2-3 . TRBV3-1 TGTGCCAGCAGCCAAGAGACTAGCAATTTTGATACGCAGTATTTT CASSQETSNFDTQYF
. TRBJ2-2 . TRBV28 TGTGCCAGCAGTTCCAGTGGGGGTCCGAACACCGGGGAGCTGTTTTTT CASSSSGGPNTGELFF
. TRBJ2-5 many TRBV7-2 TGTGCCAGCAGCCCCCGGGCGCCAGGGGCGGAAGAGACCCAGTACTTC CASSPRAPGAEETQYF
. TRBJ2-4 . TRBV5-6 TGTGCCAGCAGCCCGAGGTGGGGGCCCATAAAAGGGGGAAACATGCAGTACTTC CASSPRWGPIKGGNMQYF
. TRBJ2-7 many TRBV12-3/TRBV12-4 TGTGCCAGCAGTCCGCAGGTCGGGAACGAGCAGTACTTC CASSPQVGNEQYF
. TRBJ1-5 many TRBV6-1 TGTGCCAGCAGTGAAAACAGATTCAATCAGCCCCAGCATTTT CASSENRFNQPQHF
. TRBJ1-5 . TRBV7-2 TGTGCCAGCAGCTTTACAGGGTATGGTCAGCCCCAGCATTTT CASSFTGYGQPQHF
TRBD1 TRBJ2-5 few TRBV5-1 TGCGCCAGCAGCTTGAAGGACAGGGTTGAGACCCAGTACTTC CASSLKDRVETQYF
. TRBJ2-7 . TRBV11-2 TGTGCCAGCAGTAGTTTATCGCCCAAAGAGTACGAGCAGTACTTC CASSSLSPKEYEQYF
. TRBJ1-1 many TRBV27 TGTGCCAGCAGTTATCGGGGGGCTGTCACTGAAGCTTTCTTT CASSYRGAVTEAFF
. TRBJ1-1 many TRBV14 TGTGCCAGCAGTCCTATCGGGTTCACTGAAGCTTTCTTT CASSPIGFTEAFF
TRBD2 TRBJ2-7 . TRBV28 TGTGCCAGCAGTTTTTCGGCGGGAGCGTCCTACGAGCAGTACTTC CASSFSAGASYEQYF
. TRBJ1-2 . TRBV6-5 TGTGCCAGCAGTTACCAGCCAGGCTCAGCTAACTATGGCTACACCTTC CASSYQPGSANYGYTF
. TRBJ1-1 few TRBV4-1 TGCGCCAGCAGCCGAGAGACGAATTTATTTGAAGCTTTCTTT CASSRETNLFEAFF
. TRBJ2-4 few TRBV5-1 TGCGCCAGCACCCTTTGGGCGGGGACGGACATTCAGTACTTC CASTLWAGTDIQYF
. TRBJ2-7 many TRBV27 TGTGCCAGCAGTTCCACCGGGACTCGTATCTACGAGCAGTACTTC CASSSTGTRIYEQYF
. TRBJ2-7 . TRBV6-1 TGTGCCAGCAGTGTAGGGGACACATCCTACGAGCAGTACTTC CASSVGDTSYEQYF
. TRBJ2-7 many TRBV20-1 TGCAGTGCTCCCCCGGGGGTTTGGTACGAGCAGTACTTC CSAPPGVWYEQYF
. TRBJ1-1 . TRBV30 TGTGCCTGGAAAAGGGACGGGAACACTGAAGCTTTCTTT CAWKRDGNTEAFF
. TRBJ2-5 many TRBV28 TGTGCCAGCAGTTTTGACCAGGGGAACGGCGAGACCCAGTACTTC CASSFDQGNGETQYF
. TRBJ2-7 many TRBV20-1 TGCAGTGCCAGTACCGGGACCGAGGTTTCCTACGAGCAGTACTTC CSASTGTEVSYEQYF
TRBD2 TRBJ2-7 many TRBV7-2 TGTGCCAGCAGCGTCTCTAGCGGGAAATACGAGCAGTACTTC CASSVSSGKYEQYF
. TRBJ2-4 few TRBV20-1 TGCAGTGCTAGTCATAGGGTGGCCAAAAACATTCAGTACTTC CSASHRVAKNIQYF
TRBD2 TRBJ2-5 many TRBV20-1 TGCAGTGCTAGAGGGTTAGCGGGGAGGGGGATCCAAGAGACCCAGTACTTC CSARGLAGRGIQETQYF
. TRBJ2-7 . TRBV6-5 TGTGCCAGCAGTTACCTGATATCGGAATACGAGCAGTACTTC CASSYLISEYEQYF
. TRBJ2-2 many TRBV7-9 TGTGCCAGCAGCGTGACAGTAGCCGGGGAGCTGTTTTTT CASSVTVAGELFF
TRBD2 TRBJ2-7 . TRBV20-1 TGCAGTGCATCTAGACTAGCGGGGGGGCCCTTGACGGCCTACGAGCAGTACTTC CSASRLAGGPLTAYEQYF
TRBD1 TRBJ1-6 . TRBV5-1 TGCGCCAGCAGCGATACAGGGGGATCACCCCTCCACTTT CASSDTGGSPLHF
TRBD2 TRBJ2-7 many TRBV7-8 TGTGCCAGCAGCAGCCGGGACTACCACGAGCAGTACTTC CASSSRDYHEQYF
. TRBJ2-7 . TRBV6-1 TGTGCCAGCAGTACCCGTGGACATTACGAGCAGTACTTC CASSTRGHYEQYF
. TRBJ2-5 few TRBV28 TGTGCCAGCAGTCCTGTCGGGACGTACCAAGAGACCCAGTACTTC CASSPVGTYQETQYF
. TRBJ2-5 many TRBV13 TGTGCCAGCAGGATAACGGGCAGGGGAGAGACCCAGTACTTC CASRITGRGETQYF